This record looks at one T cell receptor beta chain sequence and its context. Its specificity is unknown. V was shortened by 6 bases and J by 5 bases, with 11 bases between the two germline ends. This CDR3 has 13 amino acids. Germline CDR1 and CDR2: SNHLY and FYNNEI. This sample was taken from a study of a mutant IDH1 vaccine in newly diagnosed glioma. Study context: Vaccines were first given 4-6 weeks after radiotherapy alone, or with temozolomide cycles.

Time point: week 47, end of study. Doses consisted of 300 ug of mutant IDH1 20-mer peptide each, paired with topical imiquimod. The assay was immunoSEQ multiplex PCR, and TCRdb's table has in-frame clones only and misses some. The sample carries 58,000 or so clones, around 83% recorded once. This chain links TRBV2 with TRBJ1-5; D is undetermined. The sequenced sample was PBMCs, obtained from a glioma patient whose treatment included an IDH1 peptide vaccine. The clonotype originates from a woman aged 45-59 years with glioma. The CDR3 coding sequence is TGTGCCAGCAGGCCAGAGAGGGATCAGCCCCAGCATTTT. It is translated as CASRPERDQPQHF.